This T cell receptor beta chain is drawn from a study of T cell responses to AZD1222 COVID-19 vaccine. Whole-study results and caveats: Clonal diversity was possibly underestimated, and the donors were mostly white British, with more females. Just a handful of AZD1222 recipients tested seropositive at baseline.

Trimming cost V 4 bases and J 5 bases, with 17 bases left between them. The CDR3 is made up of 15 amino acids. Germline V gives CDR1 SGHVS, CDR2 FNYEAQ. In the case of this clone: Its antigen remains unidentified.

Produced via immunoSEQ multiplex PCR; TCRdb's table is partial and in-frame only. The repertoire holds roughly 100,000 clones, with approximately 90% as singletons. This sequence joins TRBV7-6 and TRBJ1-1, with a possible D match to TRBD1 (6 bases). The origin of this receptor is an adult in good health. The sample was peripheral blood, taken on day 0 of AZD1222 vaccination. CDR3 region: CASSSLGGLWTEAFF. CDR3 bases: TGTGCCAGCAGCTCCCTTGGGGGGCTGTGGACTGAAGCTTTCTTT.